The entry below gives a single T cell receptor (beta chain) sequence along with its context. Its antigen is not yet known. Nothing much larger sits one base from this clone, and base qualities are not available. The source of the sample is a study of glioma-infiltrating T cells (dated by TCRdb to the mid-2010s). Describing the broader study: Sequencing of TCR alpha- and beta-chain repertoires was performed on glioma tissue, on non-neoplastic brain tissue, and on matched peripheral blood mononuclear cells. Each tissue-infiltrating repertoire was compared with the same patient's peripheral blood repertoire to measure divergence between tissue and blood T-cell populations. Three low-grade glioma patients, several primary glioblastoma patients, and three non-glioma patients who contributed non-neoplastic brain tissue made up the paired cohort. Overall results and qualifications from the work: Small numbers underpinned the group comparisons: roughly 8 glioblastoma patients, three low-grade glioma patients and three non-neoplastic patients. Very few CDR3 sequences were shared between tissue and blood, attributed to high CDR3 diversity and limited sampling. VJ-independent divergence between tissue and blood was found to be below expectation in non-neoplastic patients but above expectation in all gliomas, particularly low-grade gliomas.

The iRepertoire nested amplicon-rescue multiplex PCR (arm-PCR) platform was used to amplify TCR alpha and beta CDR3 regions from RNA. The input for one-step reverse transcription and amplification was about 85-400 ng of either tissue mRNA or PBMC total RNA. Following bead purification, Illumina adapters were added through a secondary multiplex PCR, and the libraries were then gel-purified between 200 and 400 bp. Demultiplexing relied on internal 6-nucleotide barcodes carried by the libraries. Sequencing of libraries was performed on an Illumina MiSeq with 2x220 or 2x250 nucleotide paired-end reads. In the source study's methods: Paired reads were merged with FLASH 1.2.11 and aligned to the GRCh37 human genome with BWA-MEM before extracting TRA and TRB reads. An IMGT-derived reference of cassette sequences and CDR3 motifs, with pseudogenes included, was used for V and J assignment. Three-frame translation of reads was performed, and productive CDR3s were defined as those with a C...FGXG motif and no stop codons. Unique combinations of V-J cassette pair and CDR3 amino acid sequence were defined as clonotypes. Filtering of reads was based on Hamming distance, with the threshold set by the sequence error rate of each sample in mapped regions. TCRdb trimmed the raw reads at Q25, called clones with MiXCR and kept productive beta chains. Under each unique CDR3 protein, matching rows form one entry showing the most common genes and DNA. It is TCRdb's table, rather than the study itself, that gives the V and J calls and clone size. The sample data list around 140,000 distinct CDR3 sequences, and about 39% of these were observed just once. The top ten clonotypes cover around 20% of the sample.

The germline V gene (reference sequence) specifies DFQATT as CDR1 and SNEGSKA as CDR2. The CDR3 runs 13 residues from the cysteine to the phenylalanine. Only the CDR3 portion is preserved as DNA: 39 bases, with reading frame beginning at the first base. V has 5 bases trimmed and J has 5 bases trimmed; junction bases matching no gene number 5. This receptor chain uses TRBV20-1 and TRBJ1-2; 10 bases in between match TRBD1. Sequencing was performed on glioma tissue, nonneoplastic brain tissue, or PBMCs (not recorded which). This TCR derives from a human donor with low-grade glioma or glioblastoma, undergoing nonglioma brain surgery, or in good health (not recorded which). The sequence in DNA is TGCAGTGCTGCAGACAGGGGGCCTTATGGCTACACCTTC. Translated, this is CSAADRGPYGYTF.